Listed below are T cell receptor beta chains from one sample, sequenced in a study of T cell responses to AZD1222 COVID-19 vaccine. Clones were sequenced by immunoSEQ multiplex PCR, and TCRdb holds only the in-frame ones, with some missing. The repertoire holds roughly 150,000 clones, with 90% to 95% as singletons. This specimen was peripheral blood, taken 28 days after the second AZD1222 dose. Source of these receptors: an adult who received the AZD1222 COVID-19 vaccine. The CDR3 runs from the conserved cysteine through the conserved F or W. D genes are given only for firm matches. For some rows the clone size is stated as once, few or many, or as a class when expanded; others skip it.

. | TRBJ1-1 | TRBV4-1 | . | CASRGEFEAFF | TGCGCCAGCCGTGGGGAGTTTGAAGCTTTCTTT
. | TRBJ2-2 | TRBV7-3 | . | CASSYIPTGELFF | TGTGCCAGCAGCTACATCCCGACCGGGGAGCTGTTTTTT
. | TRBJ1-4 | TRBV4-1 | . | CATSAPGVVEKLFF | TGCGCCACCTCCGCCCCGGGGGTCGTTGAAAAACTGTTTTTT
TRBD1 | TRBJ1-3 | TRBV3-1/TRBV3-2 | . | CASSRDSRNTIYF | TGTGCCAGCAGCCGGGACAGTAGAAACACCATATATTTT
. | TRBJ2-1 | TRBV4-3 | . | CASSRIMGGQSNEQFF | TGCGCCAGCAGCCGCATTATGGGGGGCCAGTCGAATGAGCAGTTCTTC
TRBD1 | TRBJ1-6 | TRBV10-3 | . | CAISDAEGAPHSPLHF | TGTGCCATCAGTGACGCGGAGGGGGCGCCTCATTCACCCCTCCACTTT
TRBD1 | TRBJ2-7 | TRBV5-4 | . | CASSIKRQGLYEQYF | TGTGCCAGCAGCATAAAGCGACAGGGCCTCTACGAGCAGTACTTC
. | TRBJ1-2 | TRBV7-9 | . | CASQRPEGANYGYTF | TGTGCCAGCCAGCGCCCGGAGGGGGCTAACTATGGCTACACCTTC
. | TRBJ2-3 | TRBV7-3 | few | CASSPGLGTDTQYF | TGTGCCAGCAGCCCAGGGTTAGGCACAGATACGCAGTATTTT
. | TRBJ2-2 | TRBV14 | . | CASSHVGGTGELFF | TGTGCCAGCAGCCATGTCGGGGGCACCGGGGAGCTGTTTTTT
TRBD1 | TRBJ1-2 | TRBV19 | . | CASSNPGTGGRDGYTF | TGTGCCAGTAGTAACCCCGGGACAGGGGGCAGGGATGGCTACACCTTC
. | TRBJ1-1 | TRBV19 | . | CASSIHPRGDTEAFF | TGTGCCAGTAGTATTCACCCTCGCGGGGACACTGAAGCTTTCTTT
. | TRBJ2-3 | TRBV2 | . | CASSDGASANTQYF | TGTGCCAGCAGTGACGGAGCTAGCGCGAATACGCAGTATTTT
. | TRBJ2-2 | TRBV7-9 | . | CASSLLQGNTGELFF | TGTGCCAGCAGCTTACTACAGGGGAACACCGGGGAGCTGTTTTTT
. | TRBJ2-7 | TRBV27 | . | CASSFDGNYEQYF | TGTGCCAGCAGTTTCGACGGTAACTACGAGCAGTACTTC
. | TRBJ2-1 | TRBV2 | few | CASSGTQDNEQFF | TGTGCCAGCAGTGGGACGCAGGACAATGAGCAGTTCTTC
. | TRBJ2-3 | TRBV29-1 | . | CSVEYSTDTQYF | TGCAGCGTTGAGTACAGCACAGATACGCAGTATTTT
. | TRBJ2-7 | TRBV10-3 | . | CAIRRLTDSYEQYF | TGTGCCATCAGGAGATTGACAGACTCCTACGAGCAGTACTTC
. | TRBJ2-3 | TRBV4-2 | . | CASSQGALSTQYF | TGTGCCAGCAGCCAGGGAGCGTTGAGTACGCAGTATTTT
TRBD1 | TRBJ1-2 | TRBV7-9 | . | CASSFGDSRASYTF | TGTGCCAGCAGCTTTGGGGACAGCCGGGCTAGCTACACCTTC
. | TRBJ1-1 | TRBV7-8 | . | CASSLAPKGGIGSAFF | TGTGCCAGCAGCTTAGCCCCCAAGGGTGGGATTGGTTCTGCTTTCTTT
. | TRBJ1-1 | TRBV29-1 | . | CSAQTDGNTEAFF | TGCAGCGCCCAAACGGACGGGAACACTGAAGCTTTCTTT